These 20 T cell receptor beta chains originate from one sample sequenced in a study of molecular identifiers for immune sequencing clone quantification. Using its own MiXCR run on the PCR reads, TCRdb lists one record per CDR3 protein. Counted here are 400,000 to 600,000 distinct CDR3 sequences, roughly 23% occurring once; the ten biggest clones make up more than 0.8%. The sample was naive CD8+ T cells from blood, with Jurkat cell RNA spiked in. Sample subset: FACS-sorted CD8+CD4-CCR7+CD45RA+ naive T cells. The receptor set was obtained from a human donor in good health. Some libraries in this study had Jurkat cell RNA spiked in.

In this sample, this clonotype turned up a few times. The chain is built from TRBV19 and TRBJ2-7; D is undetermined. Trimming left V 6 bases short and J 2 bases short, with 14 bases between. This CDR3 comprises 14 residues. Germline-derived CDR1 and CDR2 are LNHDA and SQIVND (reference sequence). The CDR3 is CASSPGGMTYEQYF. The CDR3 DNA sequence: TGTGCCAGTAGCCCCGGTGGGATGACCTACGAGCAGTACTTC.

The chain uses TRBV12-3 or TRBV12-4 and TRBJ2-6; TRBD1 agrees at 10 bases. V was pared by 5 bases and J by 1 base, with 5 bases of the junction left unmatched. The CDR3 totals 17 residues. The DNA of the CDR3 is TGTGCCAGCAGTCAGACAGGGGGCGGATCTGGGGCCAACGTCCTGACTTTC. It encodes CASSQTGGGSGANVLTF.

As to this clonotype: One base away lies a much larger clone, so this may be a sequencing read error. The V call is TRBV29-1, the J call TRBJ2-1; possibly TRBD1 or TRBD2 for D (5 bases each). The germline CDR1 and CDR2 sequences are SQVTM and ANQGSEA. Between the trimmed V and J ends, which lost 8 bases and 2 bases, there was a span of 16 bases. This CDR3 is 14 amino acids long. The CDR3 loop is CSMGQGVPYNEQFF. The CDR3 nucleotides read TGCAGCATGGGTCAGGGAGTTCCCTACAATGAGCAGTTCTTC.

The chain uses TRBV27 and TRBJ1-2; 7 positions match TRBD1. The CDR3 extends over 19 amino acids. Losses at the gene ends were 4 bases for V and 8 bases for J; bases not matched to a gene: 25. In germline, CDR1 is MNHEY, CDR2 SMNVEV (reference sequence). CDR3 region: CASSSTGKLLIAGRNGYTF. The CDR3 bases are TGTGCCAGCAGTTCGACAGGGAAGCTTTTGATAGCGGGACGGAACGGCTACACCTTC.

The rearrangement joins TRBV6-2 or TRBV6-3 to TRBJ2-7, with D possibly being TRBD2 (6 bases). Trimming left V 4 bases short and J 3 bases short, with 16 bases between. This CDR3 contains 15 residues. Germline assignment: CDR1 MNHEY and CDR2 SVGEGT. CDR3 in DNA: TGTGCCAGCAGTTCCCCGGGACTTGTATACTACGAGCAGTACTTC. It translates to CASSSPGLVYYEQYF.

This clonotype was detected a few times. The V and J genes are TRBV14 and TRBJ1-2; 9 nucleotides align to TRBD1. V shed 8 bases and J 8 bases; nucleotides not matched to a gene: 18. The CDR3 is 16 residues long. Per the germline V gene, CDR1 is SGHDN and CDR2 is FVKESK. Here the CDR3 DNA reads TGTGCCAGCCGCCCCGGGACAGGGATACTCGTAGAAGGCTACACCTTC. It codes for CASRPGTGILVEGYTF.

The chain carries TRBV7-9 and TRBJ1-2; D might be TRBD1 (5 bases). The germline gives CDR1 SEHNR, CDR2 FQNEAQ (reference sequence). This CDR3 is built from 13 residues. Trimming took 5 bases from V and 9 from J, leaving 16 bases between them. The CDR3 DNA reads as TGTGCCAGCAGCCGAGACAGCCCGTATAGCTACACCTTC. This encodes CASSRDSPYSYTF.

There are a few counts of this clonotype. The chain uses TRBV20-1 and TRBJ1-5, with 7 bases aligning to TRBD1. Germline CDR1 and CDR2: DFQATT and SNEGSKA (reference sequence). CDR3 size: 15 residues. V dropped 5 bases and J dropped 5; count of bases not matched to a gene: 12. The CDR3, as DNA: TGCAGTGCTCTAATGCGAGGGGGCCTGTATCAGCCCCAGCATTTT. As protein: CSALMRGGLYQPQHF.

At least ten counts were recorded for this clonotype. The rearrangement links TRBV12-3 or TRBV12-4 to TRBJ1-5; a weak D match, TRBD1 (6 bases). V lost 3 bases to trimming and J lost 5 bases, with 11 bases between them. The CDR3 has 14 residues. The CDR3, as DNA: TGTGCCAGCAGTTTTTCCGGGGGGCATCAGCCCCAGCATTTT. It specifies CASSFSGGHQPQHF.

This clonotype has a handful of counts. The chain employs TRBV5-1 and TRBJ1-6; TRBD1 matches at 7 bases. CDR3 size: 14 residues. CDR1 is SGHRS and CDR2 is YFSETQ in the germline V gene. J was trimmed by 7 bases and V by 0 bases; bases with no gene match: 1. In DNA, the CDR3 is TGCGCCAGCAGCTTGGACAGGGGCAATTCACCCCTCCACTTT. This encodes CASSLDRGNSPLHF.

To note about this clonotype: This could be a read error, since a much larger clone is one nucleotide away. CDR3 coding DNA: TGTGCCAGCAGCTTATTAGTGAACACCGGGGAGCCGTTTTTT. The encoded protein is CASSLLVNTGEPFF. This rearrangement joins TRBV7-9 to TRBJ2-2; D is possibly TRBD2 (5 bases). The CDR3 totals 14 residues. Germline V CDR1 and CDR2: SEHNR, FQNEAQ (reference sequence).

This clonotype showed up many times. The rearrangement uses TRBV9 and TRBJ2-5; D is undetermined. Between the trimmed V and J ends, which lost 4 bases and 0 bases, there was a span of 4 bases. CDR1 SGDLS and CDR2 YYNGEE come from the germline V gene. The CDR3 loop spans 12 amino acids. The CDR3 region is CASSSDQETQYF. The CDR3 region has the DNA TGTGCCAGCAGCTCAGACCAAGAGACCCAGTACTTC.

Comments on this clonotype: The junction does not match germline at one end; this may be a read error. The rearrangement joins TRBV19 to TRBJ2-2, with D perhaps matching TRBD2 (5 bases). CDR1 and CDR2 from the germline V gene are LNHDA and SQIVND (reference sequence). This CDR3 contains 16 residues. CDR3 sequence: CASTPLFELNTGELLF. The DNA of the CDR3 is TGTGCCAGTACCCCCCTCTTCGAACTAAACACCGGGGAGCTGCTTTTT.

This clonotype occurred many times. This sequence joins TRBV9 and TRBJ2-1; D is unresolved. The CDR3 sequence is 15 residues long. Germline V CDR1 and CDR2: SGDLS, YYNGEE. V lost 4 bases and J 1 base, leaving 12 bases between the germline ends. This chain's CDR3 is CASSPGTGSYNEQFF. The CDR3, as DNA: TGTGCCAGCAGCCCCGGAACCGGGTCCTACAATGAGCAGTTCTTC.

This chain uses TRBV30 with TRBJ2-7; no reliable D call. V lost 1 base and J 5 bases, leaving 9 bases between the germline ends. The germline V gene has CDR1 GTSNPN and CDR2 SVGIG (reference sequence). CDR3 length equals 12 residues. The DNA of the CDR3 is TGTGCCTGGAGTGAACAGTGCCACGAGCAGTACTTC. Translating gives CAWSEQCHEQYF.

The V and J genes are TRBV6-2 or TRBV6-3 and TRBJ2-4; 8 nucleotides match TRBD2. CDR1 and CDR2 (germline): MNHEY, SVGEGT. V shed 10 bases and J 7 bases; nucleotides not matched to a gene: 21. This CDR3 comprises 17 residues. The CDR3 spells CATLDGGGESGDNIQYF. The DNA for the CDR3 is TGTGCCACCCTCGACGGGGGGGGCGAAAGCGGGGACAACATTCAGTACTTC.

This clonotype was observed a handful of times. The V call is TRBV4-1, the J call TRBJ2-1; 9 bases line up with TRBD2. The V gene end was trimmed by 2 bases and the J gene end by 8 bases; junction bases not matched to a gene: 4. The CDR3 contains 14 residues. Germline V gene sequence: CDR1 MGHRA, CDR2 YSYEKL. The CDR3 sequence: CASSQTTSGDEQFF. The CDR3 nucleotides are TGCGCCAGCAGCCAAACGACTAGCGGAGATGAGCAGTTCTTC.

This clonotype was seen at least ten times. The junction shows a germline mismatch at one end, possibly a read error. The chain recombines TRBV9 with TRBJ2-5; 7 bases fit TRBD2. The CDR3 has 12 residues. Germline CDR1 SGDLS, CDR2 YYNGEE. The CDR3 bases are TGTGCCAGTAGCGTAGCGGGTGAGACCCAGTACTTC. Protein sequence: CASSVAGETQYF.

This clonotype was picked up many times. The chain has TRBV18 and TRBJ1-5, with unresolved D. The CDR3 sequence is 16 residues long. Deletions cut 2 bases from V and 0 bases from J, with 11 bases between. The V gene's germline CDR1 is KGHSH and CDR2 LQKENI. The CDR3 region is CASSPETAYSNQPQHF. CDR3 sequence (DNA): TGTGCCAGCTCACCAGAAACAGCTTATAGCAATCAGCCCCAGCATTTT.

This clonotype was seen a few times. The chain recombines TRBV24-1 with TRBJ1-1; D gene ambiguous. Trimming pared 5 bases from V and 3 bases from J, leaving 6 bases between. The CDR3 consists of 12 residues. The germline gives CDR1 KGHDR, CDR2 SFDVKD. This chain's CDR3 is CATSVGDTEAFF. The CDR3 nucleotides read TGTGCCACCAGTGTTGGAGACACTGAAGCTTTCTTT.